Reported below is one T cell receptor (beta chain). V lost 2 bases and J 11 bases, leaving 9 bases between the germline ends. The CDR3 contains 11 residues. For the second PCR, which ran for about 7 to 12 cycles, a sample-barcoded 5' primer and a J-beta primer mix were used. Each TCR beta cDNA got a 12-nucleotide random molecular identifier. Sequencing recovered at least 2.5 million CDR3-containing paired-end reads from each sample. Using its own MiXCR run on the 5' RACE reads, TCRdb lists one record per CDR3 protein. The sample gives more than 1,400,000 distinct CDR3 sequences, approximately 42% of which show up once; around 8% is in the top ten. This record comes from a study of blood T cells in healthy people across ages.

The V call is TRBV12-3 or TRBV12-4, the J call TRBJ1-1; no definite D call. The sample taken for sequencing was blood. The clonotype comes from a young woman in good health. As DNA, the CDR3 is TGTGCCAGCAGTTTACTGGGCGTCGCTTTCTTT. Translating it yields CASSLLGVAFF.